Presented here are 13 T cell receptor beta chains from one specimen sequenced in a study of T cells after posttransplantation cyclophosphamide. Method: immunoSEQ multiplex PCR; TCRdb's copy keeps in-frame clones and lacks some. The profile shows 22,000 or so clones, approximately 73% of them singletons. The sample consisted of memory CD4+ T cells sorted from PBMCs. Source of these receptors: a woman aged 60 to 75 in good health, CMV-negative, and a related stem cell transplant donor.

This chain connects TRBV19 to TRBJ2-6; the D gene is possibly TRBD1 (6 bases). The CDR3 consists of 15 residues. Germline V gene data show CDR1 as LNHDA and CDR2 as SQIVND (reference sequence). Trimming shortened V by 4 bases and J by 4 bases, and 11 bases separated the two germline ends. Written as DNA, the CDR3 is TGTGCCAGTAGTACAGGGGAGTCCGGGGCCAACGTCCTGACTTTC. As protein: CASSTGESGANVLTF.

The V gene is TRBV5-6, the J gene TRBJ2-5, with a tentative D call TRBD1 (6 bases). The germline gives CDR1 SGHDT, CDR2 YYEEEE. Trimming took off 2 bases at V and 1 base at J, with 12 bases between the two ends. The CDR3 consists of 15 residues. Here the CDR3 reads CASSFYDRSQETQYF. CDR3 sequence (DNA): TGTGCCAGCAGCTTCTATGACAGGAGCCAAGAGACCCAGTACTTC.

This clone was found a few times. The chain combines TRBV29-1 with TRBJ2-7, with a tentative D call TRBD1 (5 bases). The CDR3 spans 12 residues. Germline-derived CDR1 and CDR2 are SQVTM and ANQGSEA. Trimming removed 7 bases from V and 2 bases from J, with 12 bases in between. This CDR3 reads CSGRTSTYEQYF. Written as DNA, the CDR3 is TGCAGCGGAAGGACATCGACCTACGAGCAGTACTTC.

The chain links TRBV30 to TRBJ1-2; TRBD1 aligns across 9 bases. CDR1 and CDR2 from the germline V gene are GTSNPN and SVGIG (reference sequence). V lost 0 bases and J lost 7; bases outside the gene matches: 6. The CDR3 has 14 amino acids. The CDR3 spells CAWSVGQGSSGYTF. Written as DNA, the CDR3 is TGTGCCTGGAGTGTGGGACAGGGAAGTTCTGGCTACACCTTC.

This chain joins TRBV6-6 and TRBJ2-3; D may be TRBD1 (6 bases). Trimming shortened V by 5 bases and J by 0 bases, and 12 bases separated the two germline ends. Germline V gives CDR1 MNHNY, CDR2 SVGAGI (reference sequence). CDR3 size: 15 residues. This CDR3 is CASSGGRESTDTQYF. The CDR3 bases are TGTGCCAGCAGTGGGGGCAGGGAGAGCACAGATACGCAGTATTTT.

The V call is TRBV2, the J call TRBJ1-2; weak D call: TRBD1 (6 bases). V lost 3 bases and J 5 bases, leaving 16 bases between the germline ends. Per the germline V gene, CDR1 is SNHLY and CDR2 is FYNNEI. This CDR3 contains 15 residues. CDR3 sequence (DNA): TGTGCCAGCAGTGAGTTCAGGACAGAGAGTTATGGCTACACCTTC. This translates into CASSEFRTESYGYTF.

V usage is TRBV29-1 and J usage is TRBJ2-2; tentatively, D is TRBD1 (6 bases). Germline CDR1 SQVTM, CDR2 ANQGSEA. This CDR3 is built from 14 residues. V lost 4 bases and J lost 0, with 9 bases in between. DNA for the CDR3: TGCAGCGTTGGCAGGGGTTCGAACACCGGGGAGCTGTTTTTT. It translates to CSVGRGSNTGELFF.

In this sample, this clone turned up a few times. The CDR3 protein is CASSLISGGQYF. The CDR3 region has the DNA TGTGCCAGCAGCCTCATTTCCGGTGGGCAGTACTTC. The V and J genes are TRBV7-9 and TRBJ2-7; D is uncertain. The CDR3 runs 12 residues. Germline values: CDR1 SEHNR, CDR2 FQNEAQ (reference sequence). V was shortened by 5 bases and J by 9 bases, with 14 bases between the two germline ends.

The chain employs TRBV7-8 and TRBJ1-1; TRBD1 matches 9 bases. The CDR3 extends over 15 amino acids. Germline V lookup: CDR1 SGHVS, CDR2 FQNEAQ. With V trimmed by 4 bases and J by 1 base, 4 bases remained unmatched. The DNA for the CDR3 is TGTGCCAGCAGCTGGGCACAGGGGGCGAACACTGAAGCTTTCTTT. This sequence encodes CASSWAQGANTEAFF.

The chain recombines TRBV25-1 with TRBJ2-3; the D is unclear. This CDR3 comprises 13 residues. Trimming removed 0 bases from V and 4 bases from J, with 5 bases in between. CDR1 and CDR2 (germline): MGHDK, SYGVNS. The chain's CDR3 is CASSEYNADTQYF. CDR3 bases: TGTGCCAGCAGTGAATATAATGCAGATACGCAGTATTTT.

The chain recombines TRBV12-5 with TRBJ1-1; D is uncertain. V was pared by 3 bases and J by 2 bases, with 7 bases between. From germline, CDR1 is LGHNT and CDR2 FRNRAP. This CDR3 is 13 amino acids long. The CDR3: CASGFDTNTEAFF. CDR3 DNA sequence: TGTGCTAGTGGTTTCGACACCAACACTGAAGCTTTCTTT.

The J gene is TRBJ1-5, the V gene TRBV7-2, with a weak D call TRBD1 (5 bases). This CDR3 contains 15 residues. Germline values: CDR1 SGHTA, CDR2 FQGNSA. V gave up 1 base and J gave up 4 bases, with 11 bases separating them. The CDR3 region is CASSLGGVWNQPQHF. In DNA form, the CDR3 reads TGTGCCAGCAGCTTAGGGGGGGTTTGGAATCAGCCCCAGCATTTT.

A single count supports this clone. The chain has TRBV5-4 and TRBJ2-3; 9 bases fit TRBD2. Per the germline V gene, CDR1 is SGHNT and CDR2 is YYREEE (reference sequence). Germline trimming cut 4 bases from V and 0 bases from J; bases unmatched to any gene: 6. This CDR3 contains 16 residues. This CDR3 is CASSLWTSASTDTQYF. CDR3 nucleotides: TGTGCCAGCAGCCTCTGGACTAGCGCGAGCACAGATACGCAGTATTTT.